The clone carrying this T cell receptor (beta chain) has ten or more counts. The antigen remains undetermined. The data were taken from a study of T cells in Graves' hyperthyroidism and ophthalmopathy. Study at large: Blood from the periphery was taken at initial diagnosis, before any treatment. Findings of the study overall: Most thyroid clonotypes expanded above 0.001 were also detected in blood.

A Clinical Activity Score of at least 3, a NOSPECS grade of at least 4 and a duration under 3 months were recorded in the ophthalmopathy patients. For the diagnoses, clinical symptoms, serum thyroxine and TRAb, thyroid ultrasound and orbital computed tomography were used. V lost 0 bases and J 3 bases, leaving 5 bases between the germline ends. The CDR3 loop spans 12 amino acids. The germline V gene encodes CDR1 DFQATT and CDR2 SNEGSKA (reference sequence). Amplification of TCR beta CDR3 regions used RNA as the template. The HTBI set primed first-round TCR CDR3 RT-PCR. TCRdb reanalysed the multiplex PCR reads using MiXCR and keeps one entry per CDR3 protein. The sample yields more than 300,000 distinct CDR3 sequences, about 14% seen once.

The source material was blood. The TCR comes from a woman aged 25 to 45 with Graves' ophthalmopathy. The chain recombines TRBV20-1 with TRBJ1-2; D ambiguous. CDR3 amino acids: CSARDSDYGYTF. As DNA, the CDR3 is TGCAGTGCTAGAGATTCCGACTATGGCTACACCTTC.